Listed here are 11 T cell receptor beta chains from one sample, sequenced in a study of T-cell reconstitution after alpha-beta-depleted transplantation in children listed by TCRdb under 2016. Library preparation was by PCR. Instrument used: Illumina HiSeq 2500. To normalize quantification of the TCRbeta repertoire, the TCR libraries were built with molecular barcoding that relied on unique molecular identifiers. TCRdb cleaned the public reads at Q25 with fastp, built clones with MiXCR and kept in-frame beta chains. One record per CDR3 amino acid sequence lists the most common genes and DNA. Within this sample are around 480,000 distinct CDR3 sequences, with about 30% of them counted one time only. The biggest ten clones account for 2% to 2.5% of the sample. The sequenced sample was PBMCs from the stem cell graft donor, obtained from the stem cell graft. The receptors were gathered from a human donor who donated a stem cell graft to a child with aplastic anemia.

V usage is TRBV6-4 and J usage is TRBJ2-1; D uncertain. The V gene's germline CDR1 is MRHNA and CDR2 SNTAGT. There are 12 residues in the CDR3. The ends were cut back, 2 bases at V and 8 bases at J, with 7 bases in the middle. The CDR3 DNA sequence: TGTGCCAGCAGTGACCGTAGGGATGAGCAGTTCTTC. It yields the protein CASSDRRDEQFF.

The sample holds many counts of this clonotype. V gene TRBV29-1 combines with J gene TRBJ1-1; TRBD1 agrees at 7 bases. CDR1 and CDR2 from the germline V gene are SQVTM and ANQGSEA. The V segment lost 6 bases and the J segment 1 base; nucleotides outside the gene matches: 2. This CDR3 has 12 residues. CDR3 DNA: TGCAGCGTAAGGACAGGGAACACTGAAGCTTTCTTT. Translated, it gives CSVRTGNTEAFF.

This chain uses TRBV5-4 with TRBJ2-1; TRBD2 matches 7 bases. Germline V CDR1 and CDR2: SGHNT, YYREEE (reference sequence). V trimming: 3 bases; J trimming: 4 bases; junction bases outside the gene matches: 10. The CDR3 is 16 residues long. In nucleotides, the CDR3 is TGTGCCAGCAGCTGGTTGGGGCTAGCGGATTACAATGAGCAGTTCTTC. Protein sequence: CASSWLGLADYNEQFF.

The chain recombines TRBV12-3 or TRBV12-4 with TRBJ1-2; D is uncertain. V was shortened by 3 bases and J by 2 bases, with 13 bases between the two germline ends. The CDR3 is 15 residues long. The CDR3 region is CASSLRGAGNYGYTF. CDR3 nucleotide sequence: TGTGCCAGCAGTTTGCGGGGAGCGGGGAACTATGGCTACACCTTC.

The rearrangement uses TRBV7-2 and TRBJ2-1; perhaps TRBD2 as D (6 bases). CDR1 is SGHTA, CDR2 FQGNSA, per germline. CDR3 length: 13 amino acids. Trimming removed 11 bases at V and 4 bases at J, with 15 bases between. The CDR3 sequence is CAGGEGLYNEQFF. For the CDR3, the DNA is TGTGCCGGAGGGGAAGGGCTTTACAATGAGCAGTTCTTC.

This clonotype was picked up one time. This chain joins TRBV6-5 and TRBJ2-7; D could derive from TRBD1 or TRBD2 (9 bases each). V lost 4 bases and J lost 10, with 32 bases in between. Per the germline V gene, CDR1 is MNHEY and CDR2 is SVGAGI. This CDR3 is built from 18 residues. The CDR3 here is CASSSGQGWTSVSLDQYF. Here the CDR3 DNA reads TGTGCCAGCAGTTCCGGACAGGGGTGGACTAGCGTCAGCCTGGATCAGTACTTC.

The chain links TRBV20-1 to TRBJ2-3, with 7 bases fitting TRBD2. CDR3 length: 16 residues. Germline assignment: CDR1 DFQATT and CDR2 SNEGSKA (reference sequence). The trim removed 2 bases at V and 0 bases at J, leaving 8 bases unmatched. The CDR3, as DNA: TGCAGTGCTAGATCCCAGCGGGAACTTAGCACAGATACGCAGTATTTT. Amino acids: CSARSQRELSTDTQYF.

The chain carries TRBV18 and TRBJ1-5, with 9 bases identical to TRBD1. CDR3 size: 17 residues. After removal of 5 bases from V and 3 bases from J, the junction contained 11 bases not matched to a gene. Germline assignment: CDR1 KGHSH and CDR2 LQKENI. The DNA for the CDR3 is TGTGCCAGCTCAATGTGGACAGGGGCAATGGACAATCAGCCCCAGCATTTT. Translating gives CASSMWTGAMDNQPQHF. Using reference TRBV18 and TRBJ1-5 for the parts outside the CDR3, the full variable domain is NAGVMQNPRHLVRRRGQEARLRCSPMKGHSHVYWYRQLPEEGLKFMVYLQKENIIDESGMPKERFSAEFPKEGPSILRIQQVVRGDSAAYFCASSMWTGAMDNQPQHFGDGTRLSIL.

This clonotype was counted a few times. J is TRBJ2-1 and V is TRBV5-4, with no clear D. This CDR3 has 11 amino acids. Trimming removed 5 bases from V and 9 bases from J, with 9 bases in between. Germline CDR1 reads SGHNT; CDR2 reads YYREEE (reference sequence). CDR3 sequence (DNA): TGTGCCAGCAGGCTGGGAAGTGAGCAGTTCTTC. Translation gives CASRLGSEQFF.

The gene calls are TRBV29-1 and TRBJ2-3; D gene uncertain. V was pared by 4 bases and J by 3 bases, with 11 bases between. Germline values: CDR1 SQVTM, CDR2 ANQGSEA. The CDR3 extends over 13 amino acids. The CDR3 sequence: CSVVVLVTDTQYF. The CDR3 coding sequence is TGCAGCGTTGTGGTCCTCGTGACAGATACGCAGTATTTT.

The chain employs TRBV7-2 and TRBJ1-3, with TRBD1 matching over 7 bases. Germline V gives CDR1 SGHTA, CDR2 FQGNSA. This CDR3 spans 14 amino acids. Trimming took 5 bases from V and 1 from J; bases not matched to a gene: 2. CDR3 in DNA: TGTGCCAGCAGCAAGACAGGGTCTGGAAACACCATATATTTT. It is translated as CASSKTGSGNTIYF.